One and the same sample provided the 3 T cell receptor beta chains below, sequenced in a study of T cell responses to AZD1222 COVID-19 vaccine. Clones were read by immunoSEQ multiplex PCR, and TCRdb kept only the in-frame ones, dropping some. This table has 120,000 or so clones, 80% to 90% appearing once. Sequencing used peripheral blood, obtained on day 0 of AZD1222 vaccination. Receptor source: an adult in good health.

The chain links TRBV6-4 to TRBJ1-5; D remains ambiguous. This CDR3 comprises 15 residues. V lost 3 bases and J lost 3, with 12 bases in between. Germline V gene data show CDR1 as MRHNA and CDR2 as SNTAGT. CDR3 DNA sequence: TGTGCCAGCAGTGAGGCAGGAGGCTCCAATCAGCCCCAGCATTTT. Residues: CASSEAGGSNQPQHF.

The chain links TRBV5-1 to TRBJ1-1; unclear D gene. The CDR3 is 13 residues long. The V gene's germline CDR1 is SGHRS and CDR2 YFSETQ. The V end was cut by 6 bases, the J end by 3 bases, with 12 bases between. Here the CDR3 reads CASTGSGDTEAFF. In nucleotides, the CDR3 is TGCGCCAGCACCGGATCCGGGGACACTGAAGCTTTCTTT.

V is TRBV19 and J is TRBJ1-2; possibly TRBD1 for D (6 bases). The CDR3 spans 15 residues. Germline-derived CDR1 and CDR2 are LNHDA and SQIVND (reference sequence). The germline V and J ends were trimmed by 4 bases and 5 bases, with 17 bases remaining between them. CDR3 region: CASSTTRGVGYGYTF. The CDR3 DNA is TGTGCCAGTAGTACCACCAGGGGCGTTGGGTATGGCTACACCTTC. The whole variable domain, filled in from reference TRBV19 and TRBJ1-2, reads DGGITQSPKYLFRKEGQNVTLSCEQNLNHDAMYWYRQDPGQGLRLIYYSQIVNDFQKGDIAEGYSVSREKKESFPLTVTSAQKNPTAFYLCASSTTRGVGYGYTFGSGTRLTVV.